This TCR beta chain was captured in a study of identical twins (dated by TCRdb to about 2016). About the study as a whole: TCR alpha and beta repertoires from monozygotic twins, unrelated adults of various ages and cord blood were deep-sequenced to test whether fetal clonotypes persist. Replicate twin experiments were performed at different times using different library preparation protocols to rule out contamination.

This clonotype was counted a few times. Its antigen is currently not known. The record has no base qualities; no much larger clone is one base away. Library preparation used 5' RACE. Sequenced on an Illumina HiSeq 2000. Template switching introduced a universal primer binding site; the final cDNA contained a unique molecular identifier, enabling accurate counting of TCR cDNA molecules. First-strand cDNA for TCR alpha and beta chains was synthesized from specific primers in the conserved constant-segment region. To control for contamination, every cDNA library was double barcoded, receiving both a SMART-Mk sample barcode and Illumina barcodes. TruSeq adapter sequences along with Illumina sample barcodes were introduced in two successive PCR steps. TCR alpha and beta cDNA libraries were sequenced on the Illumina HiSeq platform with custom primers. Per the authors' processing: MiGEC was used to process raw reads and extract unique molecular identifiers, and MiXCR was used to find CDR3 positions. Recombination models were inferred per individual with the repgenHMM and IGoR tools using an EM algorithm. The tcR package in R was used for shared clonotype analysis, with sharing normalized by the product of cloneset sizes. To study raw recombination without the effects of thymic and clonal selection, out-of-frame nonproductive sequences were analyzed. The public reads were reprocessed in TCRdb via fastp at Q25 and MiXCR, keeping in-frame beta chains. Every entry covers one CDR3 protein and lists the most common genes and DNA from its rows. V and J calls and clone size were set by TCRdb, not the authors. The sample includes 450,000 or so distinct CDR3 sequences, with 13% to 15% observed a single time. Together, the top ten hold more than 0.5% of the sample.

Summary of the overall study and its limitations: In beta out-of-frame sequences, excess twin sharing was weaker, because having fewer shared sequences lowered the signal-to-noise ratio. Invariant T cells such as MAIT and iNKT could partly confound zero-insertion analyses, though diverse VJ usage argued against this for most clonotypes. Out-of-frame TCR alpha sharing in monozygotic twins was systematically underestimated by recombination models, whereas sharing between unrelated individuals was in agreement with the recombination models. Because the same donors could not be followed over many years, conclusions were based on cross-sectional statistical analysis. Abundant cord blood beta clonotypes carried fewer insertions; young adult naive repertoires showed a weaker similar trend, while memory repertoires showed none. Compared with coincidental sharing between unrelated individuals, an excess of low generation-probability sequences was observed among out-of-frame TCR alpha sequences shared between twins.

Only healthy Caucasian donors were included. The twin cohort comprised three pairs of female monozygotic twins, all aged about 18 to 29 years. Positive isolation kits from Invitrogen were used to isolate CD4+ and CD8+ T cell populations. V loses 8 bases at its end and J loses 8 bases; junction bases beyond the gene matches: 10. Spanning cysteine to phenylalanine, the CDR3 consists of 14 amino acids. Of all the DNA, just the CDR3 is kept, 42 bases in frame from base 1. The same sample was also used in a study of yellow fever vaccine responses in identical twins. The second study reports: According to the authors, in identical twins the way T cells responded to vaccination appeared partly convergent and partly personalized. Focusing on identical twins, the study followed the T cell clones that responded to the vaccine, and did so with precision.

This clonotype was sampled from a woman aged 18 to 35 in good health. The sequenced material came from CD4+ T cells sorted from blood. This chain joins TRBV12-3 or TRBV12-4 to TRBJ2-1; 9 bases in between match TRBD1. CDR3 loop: CASRGTGKRYEQFF. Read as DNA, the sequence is TGTGCCAGCCGAGGGACAGGGAAGAGGTATGAGCAGTTCTTC.